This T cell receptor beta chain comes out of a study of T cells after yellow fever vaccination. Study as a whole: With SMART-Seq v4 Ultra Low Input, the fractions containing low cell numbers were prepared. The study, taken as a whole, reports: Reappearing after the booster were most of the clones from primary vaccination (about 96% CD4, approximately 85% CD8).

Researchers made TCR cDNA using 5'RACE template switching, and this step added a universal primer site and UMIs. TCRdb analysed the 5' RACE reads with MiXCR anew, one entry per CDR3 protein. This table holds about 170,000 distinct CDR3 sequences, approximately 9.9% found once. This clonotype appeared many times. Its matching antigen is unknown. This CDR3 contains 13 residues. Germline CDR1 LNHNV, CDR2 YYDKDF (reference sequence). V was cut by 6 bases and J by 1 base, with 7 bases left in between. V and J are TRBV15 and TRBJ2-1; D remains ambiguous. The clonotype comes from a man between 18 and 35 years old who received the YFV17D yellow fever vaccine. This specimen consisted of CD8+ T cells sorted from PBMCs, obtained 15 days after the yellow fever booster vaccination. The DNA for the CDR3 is TGTGCCACCAGTGACCAGTCCTACAATGAGCAGTTCTTC. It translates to CATSDQSYNEQFF.